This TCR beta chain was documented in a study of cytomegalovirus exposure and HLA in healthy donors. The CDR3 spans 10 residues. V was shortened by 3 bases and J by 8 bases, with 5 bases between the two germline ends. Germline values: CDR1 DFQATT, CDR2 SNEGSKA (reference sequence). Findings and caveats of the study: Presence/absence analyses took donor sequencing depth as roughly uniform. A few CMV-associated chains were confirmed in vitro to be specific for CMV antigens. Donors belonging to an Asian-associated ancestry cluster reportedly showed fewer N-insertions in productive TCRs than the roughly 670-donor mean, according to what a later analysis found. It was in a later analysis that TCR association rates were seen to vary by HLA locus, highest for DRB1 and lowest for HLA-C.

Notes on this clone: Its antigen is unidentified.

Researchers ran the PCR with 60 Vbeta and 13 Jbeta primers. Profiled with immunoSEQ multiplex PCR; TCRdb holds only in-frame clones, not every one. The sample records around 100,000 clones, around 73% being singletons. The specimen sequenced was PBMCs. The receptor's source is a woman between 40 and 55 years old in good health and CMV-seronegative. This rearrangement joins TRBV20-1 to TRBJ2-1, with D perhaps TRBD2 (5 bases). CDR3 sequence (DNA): TGCAGTGCTAGCGGGGATGAGCAGTTCTTC. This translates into CSASGDEQFF.